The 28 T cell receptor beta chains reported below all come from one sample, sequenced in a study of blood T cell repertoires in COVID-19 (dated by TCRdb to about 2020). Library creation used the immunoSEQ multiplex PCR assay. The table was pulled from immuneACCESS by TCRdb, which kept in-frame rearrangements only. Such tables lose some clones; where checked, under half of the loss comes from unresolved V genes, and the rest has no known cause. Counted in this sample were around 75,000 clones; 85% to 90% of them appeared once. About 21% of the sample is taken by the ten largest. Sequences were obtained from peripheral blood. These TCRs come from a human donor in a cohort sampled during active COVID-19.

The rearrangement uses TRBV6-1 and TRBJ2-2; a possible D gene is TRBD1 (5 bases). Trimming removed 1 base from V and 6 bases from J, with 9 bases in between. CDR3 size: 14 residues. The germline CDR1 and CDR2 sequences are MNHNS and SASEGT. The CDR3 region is CASSEVRDAGELFF. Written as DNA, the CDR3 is TGTGCCAGCAGTGAAGTCAGGGATGCCGGGGAGCTGTTTTTT.

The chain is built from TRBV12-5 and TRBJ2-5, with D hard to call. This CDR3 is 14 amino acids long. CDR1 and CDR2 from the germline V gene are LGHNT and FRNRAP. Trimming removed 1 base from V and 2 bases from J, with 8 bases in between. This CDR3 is CASGLALMQETQYF. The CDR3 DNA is TGTGCTAGTGGTTTGGCACTTATGCAAGAGACCCAGTACTTC.

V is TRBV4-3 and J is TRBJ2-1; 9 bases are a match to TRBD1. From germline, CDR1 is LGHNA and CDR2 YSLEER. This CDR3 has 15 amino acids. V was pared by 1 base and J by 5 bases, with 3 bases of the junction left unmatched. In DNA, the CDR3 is TGCGCCAGCAGCCAAGTGGACAGGGGCGACAATGAGCAGTTCTTC. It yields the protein CASSQVDRGDNEQFF.

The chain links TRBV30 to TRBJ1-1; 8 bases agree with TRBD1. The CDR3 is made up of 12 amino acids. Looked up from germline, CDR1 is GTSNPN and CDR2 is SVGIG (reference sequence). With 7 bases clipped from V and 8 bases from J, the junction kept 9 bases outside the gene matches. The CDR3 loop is CALGQAFEEAFF. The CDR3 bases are TGTGCCTTGGGACAGGCGTTCGAAGAAGCTTTCTTT.

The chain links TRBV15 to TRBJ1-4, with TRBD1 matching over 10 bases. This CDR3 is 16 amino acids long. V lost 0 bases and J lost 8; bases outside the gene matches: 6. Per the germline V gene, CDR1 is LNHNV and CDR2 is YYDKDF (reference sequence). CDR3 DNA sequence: TGTGCCACCAGCAGAGAGCGGGGGACAGGGGAAGAAAAACTGTTTTTT. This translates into CATSRERGTGEEKLFF.

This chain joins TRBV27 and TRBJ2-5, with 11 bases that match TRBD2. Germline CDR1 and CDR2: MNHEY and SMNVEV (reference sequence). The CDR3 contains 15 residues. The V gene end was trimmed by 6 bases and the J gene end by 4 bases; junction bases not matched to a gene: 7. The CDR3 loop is CASSRGLAGRETQYF. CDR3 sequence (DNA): TGTGCCAGCAGCCGCGGACTAGCGGGTCGAGAGACCCAGTACTTC.

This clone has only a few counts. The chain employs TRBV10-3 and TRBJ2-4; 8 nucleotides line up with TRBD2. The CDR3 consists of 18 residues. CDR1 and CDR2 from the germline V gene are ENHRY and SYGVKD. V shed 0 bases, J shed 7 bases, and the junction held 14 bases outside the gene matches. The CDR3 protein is CAISESSLAGGQLNIQYF. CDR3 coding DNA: TGTGCCATCAGTGAGTCAAGCTTGGCGGGAGGCCAGCTGAACATTCAGTACTTC.

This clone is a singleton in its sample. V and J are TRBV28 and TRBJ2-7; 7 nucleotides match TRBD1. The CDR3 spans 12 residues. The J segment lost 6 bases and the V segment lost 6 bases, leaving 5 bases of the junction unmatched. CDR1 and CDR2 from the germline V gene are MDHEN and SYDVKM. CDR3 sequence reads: CASSPQGFEQYF. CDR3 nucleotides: TGTGCCAGCAGCCCACAGGGGTTCGAGCAGTACTTC. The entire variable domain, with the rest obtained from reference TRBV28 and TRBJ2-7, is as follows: DVKVTQSSRYLVKRTGEKVFLECVQDMDHENMFWYRQDPGLGLRLIYFSYDVKMKEKGDIPEGYSVSREKKERFSLILESASTNQTSMYLCASSPQGFEQYFGPGTRLTVT.

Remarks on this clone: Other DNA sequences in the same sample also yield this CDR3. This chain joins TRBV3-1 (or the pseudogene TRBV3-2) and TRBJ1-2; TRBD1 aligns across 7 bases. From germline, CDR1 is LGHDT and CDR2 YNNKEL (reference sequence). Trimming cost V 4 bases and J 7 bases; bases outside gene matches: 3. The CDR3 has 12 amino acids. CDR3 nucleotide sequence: TGTGCCAGCAGCCTCGACAGGGTTGGCTACACCTTC. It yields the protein CASSLDRVGYTF.

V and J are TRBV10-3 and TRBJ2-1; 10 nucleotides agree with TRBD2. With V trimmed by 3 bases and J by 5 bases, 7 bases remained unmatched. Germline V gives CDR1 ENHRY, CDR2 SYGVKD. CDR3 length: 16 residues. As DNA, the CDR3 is TGTGCCATCAGTGACAGACGGACTAGCGGAAACAATGAGCAGTTCTTC. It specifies CAISDRRTSGNNEQFF.

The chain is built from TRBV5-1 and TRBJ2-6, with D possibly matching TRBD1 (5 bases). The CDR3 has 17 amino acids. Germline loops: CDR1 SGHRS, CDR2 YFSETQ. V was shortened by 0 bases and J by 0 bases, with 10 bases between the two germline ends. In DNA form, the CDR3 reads TGCGCCAGCAGCTTGGGACAGTTACTCTCTGGGGCCAACGTCCTGACTTTC. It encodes CASSLGQLLSGANVLTF.

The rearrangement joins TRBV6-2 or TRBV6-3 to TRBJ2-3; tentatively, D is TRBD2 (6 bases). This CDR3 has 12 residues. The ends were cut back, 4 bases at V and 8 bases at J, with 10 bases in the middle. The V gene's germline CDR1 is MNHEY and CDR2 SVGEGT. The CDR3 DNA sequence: TGTGCCAGCAGTTCGGCCGGGGGTACGCAGTATTTT. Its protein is CASSSAGGTQYF.

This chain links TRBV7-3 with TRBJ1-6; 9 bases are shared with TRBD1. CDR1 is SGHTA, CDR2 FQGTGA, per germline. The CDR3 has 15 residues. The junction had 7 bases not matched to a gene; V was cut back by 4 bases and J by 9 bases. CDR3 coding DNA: TGTGCCAGCAGCTCCGGTCCGACAGGGGGTTCACCCCTCCACTTT. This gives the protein CASSSGPTGGSPLHF.

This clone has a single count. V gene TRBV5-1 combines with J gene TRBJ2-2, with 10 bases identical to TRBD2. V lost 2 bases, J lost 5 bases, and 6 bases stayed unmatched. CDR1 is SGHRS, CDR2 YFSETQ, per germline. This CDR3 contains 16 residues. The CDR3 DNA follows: TGCGCCAGCAGCTTTGCCCCGGGACTAGCGACCGGGGAGCTGTTTTTT. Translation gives CASSFAPGLATGELFF.

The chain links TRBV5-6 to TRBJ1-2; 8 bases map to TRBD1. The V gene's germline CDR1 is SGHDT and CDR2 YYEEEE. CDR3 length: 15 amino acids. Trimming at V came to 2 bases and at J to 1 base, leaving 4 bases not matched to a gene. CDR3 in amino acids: CASSFRTGFNYGYTF. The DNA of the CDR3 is TGTGCCAGCAGCTTTCGGACAGGGTTTAACTATGGCTACACCTTC. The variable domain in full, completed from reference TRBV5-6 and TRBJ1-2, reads DAGVTQSPTHLIKTRGQQVTLRCSPKSGHDTVSWYQQALGQGPQFIFQYYEEEERQRGNFPDRFSGHQFPNYSSELNVNALLLGDSALYLCASSFRTGFNYGYTFGSGTRLTVV.

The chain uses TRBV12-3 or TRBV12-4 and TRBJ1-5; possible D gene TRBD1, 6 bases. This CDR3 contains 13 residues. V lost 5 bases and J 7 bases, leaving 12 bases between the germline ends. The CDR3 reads CASSLLQGQPQHF. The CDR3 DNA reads TGTGCCAGCAGTCTTCTACAGGGACAGCCCCAGCATTTT.

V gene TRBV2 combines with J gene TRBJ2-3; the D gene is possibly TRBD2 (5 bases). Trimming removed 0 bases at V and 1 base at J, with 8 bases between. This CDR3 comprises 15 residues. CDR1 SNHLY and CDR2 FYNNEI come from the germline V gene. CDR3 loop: CASSEARTGTDTQYF. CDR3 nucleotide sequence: TGTGCCAGCAGTGAAGCGAGGACTGGCACAGATACGCAGTATTTT.

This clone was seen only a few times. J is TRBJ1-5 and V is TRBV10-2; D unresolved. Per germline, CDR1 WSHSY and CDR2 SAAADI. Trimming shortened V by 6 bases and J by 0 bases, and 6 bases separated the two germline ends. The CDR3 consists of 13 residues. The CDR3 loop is CASRTNSNQPQHF. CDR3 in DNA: TGCGCCAGCAGGACAAATAGCAATCAGCCCCAGCATTTT.

CDR3 loop: CASSLIGVPFYTF. The DNA for the CDR3 is TGTGCCAGCAGCTTAATTGGAGTACCTTTCTACACCTTC. V and J are TRBV7-3 and TRBJ1-2; D not resolved. Trimming cost V 1 base and J 10 bases, with 13 bases left between them. The CDR3 is 13 amino acids. Per the germline V gene, CDR1 is SGHTA and CDR2 is FQGTGA. Based on the CDR3 plus reference TRBV7-3 and TRBJ1-2, the full variable domain is GAGVSQTPSNKVTEKGKYVELRCDPISGHTALYWYRQSLGQGPEFLIYFQGTGAADDSGLPNDRFFAVRPEGSVSTLKIQRTERGDSAVYLCASSLIGVPFYTFGSGTRLTVV.

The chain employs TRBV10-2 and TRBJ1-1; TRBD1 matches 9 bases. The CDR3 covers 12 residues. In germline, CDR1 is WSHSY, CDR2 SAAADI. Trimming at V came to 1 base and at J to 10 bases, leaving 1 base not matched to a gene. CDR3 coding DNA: TGCGCCAGCAGTGAGTGGGACAGGGTAGCTTTCTTT. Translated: CASSEWDRVAFF.

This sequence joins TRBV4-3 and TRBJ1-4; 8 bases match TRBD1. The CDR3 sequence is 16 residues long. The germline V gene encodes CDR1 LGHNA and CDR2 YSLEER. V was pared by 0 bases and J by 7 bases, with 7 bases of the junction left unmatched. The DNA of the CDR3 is TGCGCCAGCAGCCAAGAAATACCAGGGGGCCCTGAAAAACTGTTTTTT. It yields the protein CASSQEIPGGPEKLFF.

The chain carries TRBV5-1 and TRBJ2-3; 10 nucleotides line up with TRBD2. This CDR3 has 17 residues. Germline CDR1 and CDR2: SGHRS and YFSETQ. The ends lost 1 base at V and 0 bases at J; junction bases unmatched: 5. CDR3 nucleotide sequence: TGCGCCAGCAGCTTGAGCCTAGCGGGGGTTAGCACAGATACGCAGTATTTT. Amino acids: CASSLSLAGVSTDTQYF.

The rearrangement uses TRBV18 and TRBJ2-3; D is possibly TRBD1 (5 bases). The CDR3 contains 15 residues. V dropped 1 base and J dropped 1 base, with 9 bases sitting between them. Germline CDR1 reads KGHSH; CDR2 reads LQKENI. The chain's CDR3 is CASSPQGIGTDTQYF. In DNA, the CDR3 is TGTGCCAGCTCACCACAGGGGATCGGCACAGATACGCAGTATTTT.

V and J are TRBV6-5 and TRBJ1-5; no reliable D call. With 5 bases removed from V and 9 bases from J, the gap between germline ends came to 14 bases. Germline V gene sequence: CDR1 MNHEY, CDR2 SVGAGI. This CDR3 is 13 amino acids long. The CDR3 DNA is TGTGCCAGCAGTCCTGACACGTATCTGCCCCAGCATTTT. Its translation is CASSPDTYLPQHF.

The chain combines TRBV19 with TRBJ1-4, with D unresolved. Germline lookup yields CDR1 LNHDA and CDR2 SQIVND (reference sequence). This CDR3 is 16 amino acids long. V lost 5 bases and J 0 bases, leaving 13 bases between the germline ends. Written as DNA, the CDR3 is TGTGCCAGTAGTCATCTCGGTACCGCAACTAATGAAAAACTGTTTTTT. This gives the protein CASSHLGTATNEKLFF.

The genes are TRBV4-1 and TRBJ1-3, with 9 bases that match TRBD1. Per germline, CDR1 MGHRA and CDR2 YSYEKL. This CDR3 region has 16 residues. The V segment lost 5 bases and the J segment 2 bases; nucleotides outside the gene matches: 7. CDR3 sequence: CASSWGQGETGNTIYF. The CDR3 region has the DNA TGCGCCAGCAGCTGGGGACAGGGTGAAACTGGAAACACCATATATTTT.

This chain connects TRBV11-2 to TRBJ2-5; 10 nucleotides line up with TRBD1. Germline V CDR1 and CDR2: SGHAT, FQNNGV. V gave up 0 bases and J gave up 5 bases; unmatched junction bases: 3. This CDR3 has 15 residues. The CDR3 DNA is TGTGCCAGCAGCTTAGACCCGACAGGGGGCGAGACCCAGTACTTC. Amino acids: CASSLDPTGGETQYF.

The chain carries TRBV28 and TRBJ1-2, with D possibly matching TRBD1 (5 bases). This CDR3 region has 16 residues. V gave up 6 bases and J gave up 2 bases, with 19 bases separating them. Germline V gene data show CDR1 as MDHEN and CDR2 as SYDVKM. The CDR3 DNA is TGTGCCAGCAGACCAAGACAGACACTGAGAAACTATGGCTACACCTTC. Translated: CASRPRQTLRNYGYTF.